This TCR beta chain is from a study of CD8+ T cells in alopecia areata. This clone has more than one count but fewer than ten. RNA extraction and reverse transcription yielded cDNA as sequencing template. The assay was immunoSEQ multiplex PCR, and TCRdb's table has in-frame clones only and misses some. Among about 150,000 clones, less than 65% were seen once, and the ten largest hold less than 40%. Germline V CDR1 and CDR2: SQVTM, ANQGSEA. V gave up 7 bases and J gave up 2 bases, with 18 bases separating them. CDR3 length: 14 residues. Sequencing input: CD8+ T cells sorted from blood. The J gene is TRBJ2-7, the V gene TRBV29-1, with D perhaps TRBD2 (6 bases). The clonotype was recovered from a human donor in good health. Here the CDR3 DNA reads TGCAGCGCCGTACCGGGAGTGGGGGCCTACGAGCAGTACTTC. Translating it yields CSAVPGVGAYEQYF.